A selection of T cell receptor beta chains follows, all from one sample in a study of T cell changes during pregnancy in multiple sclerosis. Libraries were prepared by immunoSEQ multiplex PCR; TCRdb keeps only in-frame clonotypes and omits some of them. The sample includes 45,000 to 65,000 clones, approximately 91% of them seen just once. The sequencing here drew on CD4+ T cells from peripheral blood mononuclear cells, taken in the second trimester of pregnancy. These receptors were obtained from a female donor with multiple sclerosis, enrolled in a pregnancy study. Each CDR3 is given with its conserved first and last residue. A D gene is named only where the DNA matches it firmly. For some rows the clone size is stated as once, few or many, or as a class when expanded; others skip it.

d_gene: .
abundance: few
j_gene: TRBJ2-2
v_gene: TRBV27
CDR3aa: CASTFSGTGELFF
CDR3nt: TGTGCCAGCACTTTTAGTGGCACCGGGGAGCTGTTTTTT

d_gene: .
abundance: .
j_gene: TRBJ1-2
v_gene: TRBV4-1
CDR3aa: CASSQDLTGYGYTF
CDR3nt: TGCGCCAGCAGCCAAGATTTAACGGGTTATGGCTACACCTTC

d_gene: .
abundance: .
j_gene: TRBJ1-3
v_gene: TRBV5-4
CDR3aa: CASSLAGSGNTIYF
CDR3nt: TGTGCCAGCAGCTTGGCAGGGTCTGGAAACACCATATATTTT

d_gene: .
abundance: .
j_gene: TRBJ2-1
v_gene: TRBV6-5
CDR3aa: CASSYSGAGAYEQFF
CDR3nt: TGTGCCAGCAGTTATTCGGGGGCGGGGGCCTATGAGCAGTTCTTC

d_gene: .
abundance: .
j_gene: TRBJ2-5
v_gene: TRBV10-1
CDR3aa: CASSDSRRQETQYF
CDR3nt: TGCGCCAGCAGTGACAGTCGGAGACAAGAGACCCAGTACTTC

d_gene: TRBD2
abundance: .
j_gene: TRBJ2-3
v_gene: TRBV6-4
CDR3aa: CASSTSGGATDTQYF
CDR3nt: TGTGCCAGCAGTACTAGCGGGGGGGCCACAGATACGCAGTATTTT

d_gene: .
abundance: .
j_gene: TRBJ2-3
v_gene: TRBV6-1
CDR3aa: CASSEEGVSTDTQYF
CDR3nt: TGTGCCAGCAGTGAAGAGGGGGTGAGCACAGATACGCAGTATTTT

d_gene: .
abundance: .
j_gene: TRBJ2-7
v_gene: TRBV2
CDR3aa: CASSRSGLSYEQYF
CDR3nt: TGTGCCAGCAGTCGGTCAGGGTTATCCTACGAGCAGTACTTC

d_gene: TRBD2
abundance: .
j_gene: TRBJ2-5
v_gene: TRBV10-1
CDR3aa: CASSGSGGARETQYF
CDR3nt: TGCGCCAGCAGTGGTAGCGGGGGGGCCCGGGAGACCCAGTACTTC

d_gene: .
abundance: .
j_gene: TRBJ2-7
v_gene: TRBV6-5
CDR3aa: CASSYAGQDSYEQYF
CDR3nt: TGTGCCAGCAGTTACGCAGGACAAGATTCCTACGAGCAGTACTTC

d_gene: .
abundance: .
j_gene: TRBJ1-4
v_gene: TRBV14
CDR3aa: CASTNGGVEKLFF
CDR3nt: TGTGCCAGCACCAACGGAGGGGTTGAAAAACTGTTTTTT

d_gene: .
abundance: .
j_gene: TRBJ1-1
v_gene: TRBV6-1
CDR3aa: CASNEETEIFF
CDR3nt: TGTGCCAGCAATGAAGAGACAGAAATCTTCTTT

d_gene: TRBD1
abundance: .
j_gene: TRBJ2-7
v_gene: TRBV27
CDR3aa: CASSRTGQYEQYF
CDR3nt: TGTGCCAGCAGTCGGACAGGACAGTACGAGCAGTACTTC

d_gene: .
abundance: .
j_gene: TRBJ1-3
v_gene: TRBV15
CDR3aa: CATSREPIRVISGNTIYF
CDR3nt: TGTGCCACCAGCAGAGAACCGATCAGGGTTATCTCTGGAAACACCATATATTTT

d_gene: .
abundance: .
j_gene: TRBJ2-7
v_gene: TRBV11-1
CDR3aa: CASSLEQNYEQYF
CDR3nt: TGTGCCAGCAGCTTAGAACAGAACTACGAGCAGTACTTC

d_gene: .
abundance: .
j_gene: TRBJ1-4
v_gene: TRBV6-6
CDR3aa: CASSSGVFEKLFF
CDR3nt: TGTGCCAGCAGTTCGGGGGTTTTTGAAAAACTGTTTTTT

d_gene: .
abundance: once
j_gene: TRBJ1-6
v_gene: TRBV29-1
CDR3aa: CSVETGMNSPLHF
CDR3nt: TGCAGCGTTGAGACGGGGATGAATTCACCCCTCCACTTT